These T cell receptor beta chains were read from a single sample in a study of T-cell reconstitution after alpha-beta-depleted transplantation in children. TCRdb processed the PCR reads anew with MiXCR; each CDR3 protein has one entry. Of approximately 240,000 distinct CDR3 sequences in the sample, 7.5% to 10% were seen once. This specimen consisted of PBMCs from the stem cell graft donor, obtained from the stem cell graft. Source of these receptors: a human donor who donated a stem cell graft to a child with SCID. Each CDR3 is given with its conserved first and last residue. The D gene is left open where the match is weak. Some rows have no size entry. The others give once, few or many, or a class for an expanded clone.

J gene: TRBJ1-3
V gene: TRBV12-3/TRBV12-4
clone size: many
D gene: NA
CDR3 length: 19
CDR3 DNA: TGTGCCAGCAGTCCCAATATCCTTTCGGCCATGAGCTCTGGAAACACCATATATTTT
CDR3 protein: CASSPNILSAMSSGNTIYF

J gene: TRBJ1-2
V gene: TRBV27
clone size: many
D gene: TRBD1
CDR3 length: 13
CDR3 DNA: TGTGCCAGCAGTCTCCGACAGGGCTATGGCTACACCTTC
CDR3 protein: CASSLRQGYGYTF

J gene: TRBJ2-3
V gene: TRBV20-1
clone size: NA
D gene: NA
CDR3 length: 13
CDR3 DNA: TGCAGTGCTAGCGGGGTCGCCACAGATACGCAGTATTTT
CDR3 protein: CSASGVATDTQYF

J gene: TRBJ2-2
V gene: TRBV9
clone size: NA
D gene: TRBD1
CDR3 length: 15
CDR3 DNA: TGTGCCAGCAGACCGGGACAGGGGGCGCCCGGGGAGCTGTTTTTT
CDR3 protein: CASRPGQGAPGELFF

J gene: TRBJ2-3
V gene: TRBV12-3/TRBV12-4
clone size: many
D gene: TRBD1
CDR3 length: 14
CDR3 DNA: TGTGCCAGCAGCTCGGGACAGGGGACAGATACGCAGTATTTT
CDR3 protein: CASSSGQGTDTQYF

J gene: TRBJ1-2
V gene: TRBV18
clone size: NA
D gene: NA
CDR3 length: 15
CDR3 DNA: TGTGCCAGCTCACCCGGACGGGGGCCTAACTATGGCTACACCTTC
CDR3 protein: CASSPGRGPNYGYTF

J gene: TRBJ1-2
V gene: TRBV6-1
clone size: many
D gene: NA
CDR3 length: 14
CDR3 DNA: TGTGCCAGCAGTGGTGGCGGAGGGGGCTATGGCTACACCTTC
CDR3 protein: CASSGGGGGYGYTF

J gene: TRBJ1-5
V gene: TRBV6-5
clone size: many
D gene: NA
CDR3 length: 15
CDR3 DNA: TGTGCCAGCAGTTACGACAGGTCTGGCAATCAGCCCCAGCATTTT
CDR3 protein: CASSYDRSGNQPQHF

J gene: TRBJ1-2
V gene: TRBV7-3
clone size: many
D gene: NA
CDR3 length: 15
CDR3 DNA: TGTGCCAGCAGCCACACGGACCTTTCCGAAGGGGGCTACACCTTC
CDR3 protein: CASSHTDLSEGGYTF

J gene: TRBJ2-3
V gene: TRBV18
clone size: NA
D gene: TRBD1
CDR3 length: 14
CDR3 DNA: TGTGCCAGCTCACCACGGGACAGGGGGCAAGGAAGATATTTT
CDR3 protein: CASSPRDRGQGRYF

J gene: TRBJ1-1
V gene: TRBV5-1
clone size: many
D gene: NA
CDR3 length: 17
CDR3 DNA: TGCGCCAGCTCCCTCATCGGAGAAATTTGGGATAGCACTGAAGCTTTCTTT
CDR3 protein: CASSLIGEIWDSTEAFF

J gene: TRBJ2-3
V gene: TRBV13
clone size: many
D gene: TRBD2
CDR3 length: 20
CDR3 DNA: TGTGCCAGCAGCCCTATGGCGAGACTAGCGGGGGGGGGAACAACAGATACGCAGTATTTT
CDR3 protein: CASSPMARLAGGGTTDTQYF

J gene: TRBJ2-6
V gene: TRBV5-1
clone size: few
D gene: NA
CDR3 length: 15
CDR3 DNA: TGCGCCAGCAGCAGAGGGGTATCTGGGGCCAACGTCCTGACTTTC
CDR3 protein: CASSRGVSGANVLTF

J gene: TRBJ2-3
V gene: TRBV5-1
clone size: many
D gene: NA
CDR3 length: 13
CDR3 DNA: TGCGCCAGCAGCTTGGACCGAGTAGATACGCAGTATTTT
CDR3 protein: CASSLDRVDTQYF

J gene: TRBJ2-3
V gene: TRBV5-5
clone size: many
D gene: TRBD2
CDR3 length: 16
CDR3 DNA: TGTGCCAGCAGCTGGTCGTTAGCGGGGGGCGGAGATACGCAGTATTTT
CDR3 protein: CASSWSLAGGGDTQYF

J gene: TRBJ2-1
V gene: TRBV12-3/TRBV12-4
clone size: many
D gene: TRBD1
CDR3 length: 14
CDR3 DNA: TGTGCCAGCAGTCCAGGACAGGGTCGGAATGAGCAGTTCTTC
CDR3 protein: CASSPGQGRNEQFF

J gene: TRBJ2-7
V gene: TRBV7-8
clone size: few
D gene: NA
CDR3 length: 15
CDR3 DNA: TGTGCCAGCAGCTTAGGGGGGGGGGCAAGGGGCGAGCAGTACTTC
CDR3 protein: CASSLGGGARGEQYF

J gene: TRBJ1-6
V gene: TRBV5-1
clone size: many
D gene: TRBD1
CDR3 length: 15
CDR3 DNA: TGCGCCAGCAGCTACTGGACAGGGGGGGATTCACCCCTCCACTTT
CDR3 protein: CASSYWTGGDSPLHF

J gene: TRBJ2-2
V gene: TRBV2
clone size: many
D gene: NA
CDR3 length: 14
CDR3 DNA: TGTGCCAGCAGTGAAGTTAGGGCCGGCGGGGAGCTGTTTTTT
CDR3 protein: CASSEVRAGGELFF

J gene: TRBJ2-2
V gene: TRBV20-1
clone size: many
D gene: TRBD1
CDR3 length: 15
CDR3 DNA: TGCAGTGCTAGAACAGGGGGAGCGGACACCGGGGAGCTGTTTTTT
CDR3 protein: CSARTGGADTGELFF

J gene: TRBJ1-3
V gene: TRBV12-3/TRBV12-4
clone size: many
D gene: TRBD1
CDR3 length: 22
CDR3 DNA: TGTGCCAGCAGTTTGAGTTACCTCCGACAGGGGGTTCCTTCAGACTCTGGAAACACCATATATTTT
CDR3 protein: CASSLSYLRQGVPSDSGNTIYF

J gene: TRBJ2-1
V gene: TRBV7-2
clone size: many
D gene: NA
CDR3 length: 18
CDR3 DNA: TGTGCCAGCAGCCCATGGACCGCGGGGCTTAGCTCCTACAATGAGCAGTTCTTC
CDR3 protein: CASSPWTAGLSSYNEQFF

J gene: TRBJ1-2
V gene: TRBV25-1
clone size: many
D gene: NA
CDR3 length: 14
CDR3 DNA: TGTGCCAGCAGTGAATATGGAAGTTACTATGGCTACACCTTC
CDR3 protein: CASSEYGSYYGYTF

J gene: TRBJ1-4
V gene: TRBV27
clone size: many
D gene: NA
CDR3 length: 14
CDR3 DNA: TGTGCCAGCAGCAGGGATGAGCAGATGGAAAAACTGTTTTTT
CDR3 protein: CASSRDEQMEKLFF

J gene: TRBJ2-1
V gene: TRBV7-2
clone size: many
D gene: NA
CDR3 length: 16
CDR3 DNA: TGTGCCAGCAGCTTAGCGCCTAGTACGGGCTACAATGAGCAGTTCTTC
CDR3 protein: CASSLAPSTGYNEQFF

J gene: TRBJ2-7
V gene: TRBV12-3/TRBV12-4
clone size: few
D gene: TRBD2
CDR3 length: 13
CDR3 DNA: TGTGCCAGCAGGTCTAGCGGGGGTAACGAGCAGTACTTC
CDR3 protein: CASRSSGGNEQYF

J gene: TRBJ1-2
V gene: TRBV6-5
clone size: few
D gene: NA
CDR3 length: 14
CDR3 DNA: TGTGCCAGCAGTTATCAAACCCCTAACTATGGCTACACCTTC
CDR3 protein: CASSYQTPNYGYTF

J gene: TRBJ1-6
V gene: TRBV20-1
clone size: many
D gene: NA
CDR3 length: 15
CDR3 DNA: TGCAGTGCTAGGTCCTGGACACCGTTTAATCCACCCCTCCACTTT
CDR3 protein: CSARSWTPFNPPLHF